What follows is one T cell receptor beta chain and its context. Its antigen remains unknown. The data belong to a study of beta chain features in type 1 diabetes. Study-wide background: Healthy donors and patients had similar age, gender and cell yields.

Looked up from germline, CDR1 is MDHEN and CDR2 is SYDVKM. The CDR3 length is 16 residues. V trimming: 5 bases; J trimming: 0 bases; junction bases outside the gene matches: 8. A heparinised blood draw that averaged about 100 mL was obtained once from each donor. Purity (above 98%) was reached by all sorted populations. Expressed TCRB transcripts were sequenced after all isolated RNA was converted to cDNA. The repertoire was sequenced with immunoSEQ multiplex PCR; TCRdb's copy has only in-frame clones and lacks some. Seen here are over 150,000 clones, under 13% observed once, and the top ten hold more than 0.4%. Study conclusions and caveats: Naive, central memory and Treg TCRB repertoires appeared more alike in patients than in healthy donors. In all four CD4+ subsets, TCRB CDR3 length was significantly, moderately reduced in type 1 diabetes.

The rearrangement joins TRBV28 to TRBJ2-7; 9 bases fit TRBD2. The sequence was collected from a man younger than 40 with type 1 diabetes. The sample consisted of central memory CD4+ T cells from blood. The CDR3 region is CASSPSSSGSSYEQYF. CDR3 nucleotides: TGTGCCAGCAGTCCCTCCAGTAGCGGGAGCTCCTACGAGCAGTACTTC.